Listed here are 17 T cell receptor beta chains from one sample, sequenced in a study of T cell changes during pregnancy in multiple sclerosis. The table came from immunoSEQ multiplex PCR; TCRdb's copy has only in-frame clones and leaves some out. The sample carries about 21,000 clones, approximately 90% recorded once. Specimen: CD4+ T cells from peripheral blood mononuclear cells, collected in the third trimester of pregnancy. These receptors were collected from a female donor with multiple sclerosis, enrolled in a pregnancy study.

V is TRBV19 and J is TRBJ1-1, with 7 bases fitting TRBD1. With V trimmed by 4 bases and J by 1 base, 12 bases remained unmatched. Germline V gives CDR1 LNHDA, CDR2 SQIVND (reference sequence). The length of the CDR3 is 17 residues. CDR3 nucleotide sequence: TGTGCCAGTAGTAATTTACAGGGGTTTCGGGGGAACACTGAAGCTTTCTTT. Protein: CASSNLQGFRGNTEAFF.

V and J are TRBV2 and TRBJ1-3, with 7 bases fitting TRBD1. Germline V lookup: CDR1 SNHLY, CDR2 FYNNEI. Germline trimming cut 7 bases from V and 3 bases from J; bases unmatched to any gene: 3. This CDR3 contains 13 residues. The CDR3 DNA sequence: TGTGCCAGCATCCGGGACAGTGGAAACACCATATATTTT. Its translation is CASIRDSGNTIYF.

This clone appeared a single time. This chain connects TRBV19 to TRBJ2-7; 9 positions match TRBD2. The CDR3 is 15 amino acids. V lost 5 bases, J lost 0 bases, and 5 bases stayed unmatched. Germline V gene data show CDR1 as LNHDA and CDR2 as SQIVND (reference sequence). The CDR3 DNA reads TGTGCCAGTAGTGCCCTAGCGGGGTCCTCCTACGAGCAGTACTTC. It codes for CASSALAGSSYEQYF.

This clone was counted a single time. V is TRBV19 and J is TRBJ2-2; 9 nucleotides line up with TRBD1. J lost 7 bases, V lost 6 bases, and 9 bases had no gene match. Germline V gene sequence: CDR1 LNHDA, CDR2 SQIVND (reference sequence). This CDR3 contains 15 residues. This CDR3 is CASRDRDRENGELFF. The CDR3 DNA is TGTGCCAGTAGGGACCGGGACAGGGAAAACGGGGAGCTGTTTTTT. Variable domain in full (rest from reference TRBV19 and TRBJ2-2): DGGITQSPKYLFRKEGQNVTLSCEQNLNHDAMYWYRQDPGQGLRLIYYSQIVNDFQKGDIAEGYSVSREKKESFPLTVTSAQKNPTAFYLCASRDRDRENGELFFGEGSRLTVL.

As DNA, the CDR3 is TGTGCCAGCTCACCGGATCTAGTCGGGGGGCCTTTAGGCTACACCTTC. Translating gives CASSPDLVGGPLGYTF. This chain uses TRBV18 with TRBJ1-2; perhaps TRBD1 as D (6 bases). The CDR3 totals 16 residues. Trimming cost V 3 bases and J 8 bases, with 22 bases left between them. Germline V gives CDR1 KGHSH, CDR2 LQKENI.

The rearrangement links TRBV2 to TRBJ1-5; D is unclear. V lost 4 bases and J 4 bases, leaving 8 bases between the germline ends. CDR1 and CDR2 from the germline V gene are SNHLY and FYNNEI. The CDR3 runs to 13 residues. The CDR3 bases are TGTGCCAGCAGTGGGACGGGAAATCAGCCCCAGCATTTT. This translates into CASSGTGNQPQHF.

The V and J genes are TRBV21-1 and TRBJ2-3; the table's D call TRBD2 went unverified against the DNA. TRBV21-1 constitutes a pseudogene. The CDR3 has 16 residues. The CDR3 loop reads CASGSSGEPSTDTQYF. The CDR3 region has the DNA TGTGCCAGCGGTTCTAGCGGGGAACCTAGCACAGATACGCAGTATTTT.

V is TRBV2 and J is TRBJ2-7, with D uncertain. The CDR3 consists of 13 residues. Trimming cost V 4 bases and J 2 bases, with 9 bases left between them. The germline V gene encodes CDR1 SNHLY and CDR2 FYNNEI. CDR3 in DNA: TGTGCCAGCAGTGTCCTCCAGACCTACGAGCAGTACTTC. This translates into CASSVLQTYEQYF.

V usage is TRBV6-5 and J usage is TRBJ1-5, with 7 nucleotides matching TRBD1. Germline loops: CDR1 MNHEY, CDR2 SVGAGI. The length of the CDR3 is 13 residues. V lost 6 bases, J lost 6 bases, and 5 bases stayed unmatched. The CDR3 bases are TGTGCCAGCAGCCCGACAGGGACTCAGCCCCAGCATTTT. It encodes CASSPTGTQPQHF.

The chain links TRBV7-2 to TRBJ2-5; the match to TRBD2 covers 8 bases. The germline V gene encodes CDR1 SGHTA and CDR2 FQGNSA. This CDR3 contains 15 residues. V lost 5 bases and J lost 1; bases outside the gene matches: 6. As DNA, the CDR3 is TGTGCCAGCAGCCTGCCGGGGGGGCCCCAAGAGACCCAGTACTTC. Amino acid sequence: CASSLPGGPQETQYF.

The chain is built from TRBV2 and TRBJ2-7; 9 positions match TRBD1. Germline assignment: CDR1 SNHLY and CDR2 FYNNEI. The CDR3 is 15 amino acids. V shed 5 bases and J 3 bases; nucleotides not matched to a gene: 8. The CDR3 is CASSQLGQGFYEQYF. CDR3 nucleotide sequence: TGTGCCAGCAGTCAGCTCGGACAGGGGTTCTACGAGCAGTACTTC.

This chain connects TRBV5-1 to TRBJ2-5; 7 bases line up with TRBD1. V shed 3 bases, J shed 4 bases, and the junction held 3 bases outside the gene matches. In germline, CDR1 is SGHRS, CDR2 YFSETQ. The length of the CDR3 is 13 residues. The CDR3 protein is CASSSHRGETQYF. The CDR3 coding sequence is TGCGCCAGCAGCTCTCACAGGGGAGAGACCCAGTACTTC.

This clone is a singleton in its sample. The chain recombines TRBV5-1 with TRBJ1-2; no clear D. The germline V and J ends were trimmed by 5 bases and 3 bases, with 17 bases remaining between them. Germline assignment: CDR1 SGHRS and CDR2 YFSETQ. The CDR3 has 15 amino acids. In DNA form, the CDR3 reads TGCGCCAGCAGGTCGAGGGTTACTTCTGACTATGGCTACACCTTC. It is translated as CASRSRVTSDYGYTF.

The chain couples TRBV6-1 to TRBJ1-1, with D possibly TRBD1 on 5 matching bases. CDR1 and CDR2 from the germline V gene are MNHNS and SASEGT. The V end was cut by 7 bases, the J end by 10 bases, with 22 bases between. The length of the CDR3 is 14 residues. CDR3 coding DNA: TGTGCCAGCAAGATTGCGGGATCCGCCGGGGGAGCTTTCTTT. It specifies CASKIAGSAGGAFF.

The rearrangement uses TRBV7-9 and TRBJ2-5; 8 nucleotides match TRBD2. Germline V CDR1 and CDR2: SEHNR, FQNEAQ (reference sequence). Trimming took 7 bases from V and 8 from J; bases not matched to a gene: 12. There are 14 residues in the CDR3. This CDR3 reads CASTSWAGGNTQYF. CDR3 DNA sequence: TGTGCCAGCACCTCCTGGGCGGGGGGAAACACCCAGTACTTC.

CDR3 loop: CASSYGASGANVLTF. CDR3 coding DNA: TGTGCCAGCAGTTACGGGGCGTCTGGGGCCAACGTCCTGACTTTC. The chain recombines TRBV6-5 with TRBJ2-6, with D perhaps matching TRBD1 (5 bases). Trimming pared 2 bases from V and 1 base from J, leaving 6 bases between. Germline V lookup: CDR1 MNHEY, CDR2 SVGAGI. CDR3 length: 15 residues.

This clone was counted a single time. This rearrangement joins TRBV4-1 to TRBJ1-6; D might be TRBD1 (5 bases). The germline gives CDR1 MGHRA, CDR2 YSYEKL. The CDR3 length is 16 residues. Trimming left V 7 bases short and J 6 bases short, with 19 bases between. The CDR3 nucleotides read TGCGCCAGCACCCAGTCCGGGGGTCACCCTAATTCACCCCTCCACTTT. The encoded protein is CASTQSGGHPNSPLHF.